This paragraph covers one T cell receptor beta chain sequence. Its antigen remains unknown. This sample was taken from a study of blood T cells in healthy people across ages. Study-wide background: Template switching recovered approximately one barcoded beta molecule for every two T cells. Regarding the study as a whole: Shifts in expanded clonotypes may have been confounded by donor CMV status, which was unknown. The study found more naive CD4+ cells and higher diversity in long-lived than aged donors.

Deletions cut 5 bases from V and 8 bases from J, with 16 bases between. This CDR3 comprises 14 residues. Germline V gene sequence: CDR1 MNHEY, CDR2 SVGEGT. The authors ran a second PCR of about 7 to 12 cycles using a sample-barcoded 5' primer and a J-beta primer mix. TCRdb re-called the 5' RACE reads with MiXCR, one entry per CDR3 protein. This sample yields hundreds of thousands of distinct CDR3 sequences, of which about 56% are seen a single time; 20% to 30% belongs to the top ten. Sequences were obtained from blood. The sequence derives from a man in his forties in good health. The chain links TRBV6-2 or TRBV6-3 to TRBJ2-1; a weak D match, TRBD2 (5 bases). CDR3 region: CASSKLTQRDEQFF. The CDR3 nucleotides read TGTGCCAGCAGTAAATTAACTCAGAGGGATGAGCAGTTCTTC.